The entry that follows covers one T cell receptor beta chain sequence. The antigen remains unidentified. The sample originates from a study of shared clonotypes between healthy human individuals. Study-level findings and limits: At large depth, rarefaction still showed sorted-subset sequencing to be incomplete. Generally, naive subsets (rather than memory subsets) showed larger estimated richness.

Execution of the assay was at deep level. The protocol was immunoSEQ multiplex PCR, while the TCRdb copy is restricted to in-frame clones and leaves out a portion. The sample shows some 2,500,000 clones, approximately 93% of them seen only once. The study drew its donors from healthy HIV-negative adults without recent acute infections or vaccinations. Specimen: naive CD4+ T cells from PBMCs. The subset was: CD45RA+ positively selected. The receptor was derived from a man between 18 and 35 years old in good health. Some clones in this sample may be carry-over from other donors' samples.

CDR3 sequence reads: CASSPGTLGDGYTF. The CDR3 coding sequence is TGTGCCAGCTCACCAGGGACATTGGGGGATGGCTACACCTTC. The chain employs TRBV18 and TRBJ1-2, with D possibly TRBD1 on 6 matching bases. The CDR3 is 14 residues long. CDR1 KGHSH and CDR2 LQKENI come from the germline V gene. Deletions cut 2 bases from V and 6 bases from J, with 13 bases between.